One and the same sample provided the 26 T cell receptor beta chains below, sequenced in a study of CD8 T cells in Susac syndrome. cDNA came from approximately 0.5 to 1 ug RNA primed by random hexamers. TCRdb re-called the immunoSEQ multiplex PCR reads through MiXCR, storing one row per CDR3 protein. Among 330,000 or so distinct CDR3 sequences listed, about 88% were seen once. Sequencing was performed on CD8+ T cells from PBMCs. The receptor set was obtained from a human donor with multiple sclerosis.

V and J are TRBV20-1 and TRBJ2-1; TRBD1 matches 7 bases. V trimming: 6 bases; J trimming: 0 bases; junction bases outside the gene matches: 5. This CDR3 spans 14 amino acids. CDR1 DFQATT and CDR2 SNEGSKA come from the germline V gene (reference sequence). The CDR3 loop reads CSARTGSSYNEQFF. DNA of the CDR3: TGCAGTGCAAGGACAGGCAGCTCCTACAATGAGCAGTTCTTC.

Points on this clonotype: Compared with germline, one end of the junction differs, possibly owing to a read error. The chain joins TRBV20-1 to TRBJ2-2; D unresolved. The germline V gene encodes CDR1 DFQATT and CDR2 SNEGSKA (reference sequence). This CDR3 is 10 amino acids long. CDR3 residues: CCANTGELFF. The CDR3 coding sequence is TGCTGTGCGAACACCGGGGAGCTGTTTTTT.

The rearrangement uses TRBV4-3 and TRBJ2-3, with D perhaps TRBD1 (5 bases). Germline V gene data show CDR1 as LGHNA and CDR2 as YSLEER. V lost 0 bases to trimming and J lost 6 bases, with 16 bases between them. The CDR3 is 16 residues long. CDR3 amino acids: CASSQEHDSKGDTQYF. Written as DNA, the CDR3 is TGCGCCAGCAGCCAAGAACACGACTCGAAGGGGGATACGCAGTATTTT.

The table lists this clonotype with a count of one. The genes are TRBV10-3 and TRBJ2-5, with TRBD2 as a possible D gene (6 bases). Trimming pared 2 bases from V and 4 bases from J, leaving 11 bases between. The V gene's germline CDR1 is ENHRY and CDR2 SYGVKD. The CDR3 extends over 14 amino acids. CDR3 region: CAISEGGSGETQYF. The CDR3 DNA is TGTGCCATCAGTGAGGGGGGGAGTGGAGAGACCCAGTACTTC.

This sequence joins TRBV19 and TRBJ1-6; 9 nucleotides match TRBD1. Unmatched junction bases numbered 9, after V lost 5 bases and J lost 10 bases. From germline, CDR1 is LNHDA and CDR2 SQIVND (reference sequence). The CDR3 is 15 amino acids. Here the CDR3 DNA reads TGTGCCAGTAGTCTTACACAGGGGGCAAACTCACCCCTCCACTTT. Its translation is CASSLTQGANSPLHF.

CDR3 sequence (DNA): TGTGCCAGCAGCTTAGTGCTGGGTGGACAGGGAAGGGCGGGAGGCCACACCTTC. Amino acid sequence: CASSLVLGGQGRAGGHTF. The rearrangement uses TRBV7-9 and TRBJ1-2, with 8 nucleotides matching TRBD1. The V segment lost 1 base and the J segment 12 bases; nucleotides outside the gene matches: 22. The germline CDR1 and CDR2 sequences are SEHNR and FQNEAQ (reference sequence). CDR3 size: 18 residues.

This chain links TRBV19 with TRBJ2-1; TRBD2 might be the D (5 bases). V lost 7 bases and J 12 bases, leaving 13 bases between the germline ends. There are 11 residues in the CDR3. Germline CDR1 and CDR2: LNHDA and SQIVND (reference sequence). Here the CDR3 reads CASTDSNGQFF. DNA of the CDR3: TGTGCCAGTACGGACTCAAACGGGCAGTTCTTC.

The chain combines TRBV28 with TRBJ2-2, with D possibly being TRBD2 (6 bases). Per the germline V gene, CDR1 is MDHEN and CDR2 is SYDVKM. V was clipped by 6 bases and J by 2 bases, with 19 bases between them. This CDR3 is 17 amino acids long. The chain's CDR3 is CASSVGDSEINTGELFF. Written as DNA, the CDR3 is TGTGCCAGCAGCGTTGGGGACTCCGAGATAAACACCGGGGAGCTGTTTTTT.

The chain is built from TRBV6-1 and TRBJ2-3, with 11 bases aligning to TRBD2. The CDR3 has 18 residues. Looked up from germline, CDR1 is MNHNS and CDR2 is SASEGT. V gave up 6 bases and J gave up 0 bases; unmatched junction bases: 11. The CDR3 spells CASRTPGTSGFSTDTQYF. As DNA, the CDR3 is TGTGCCAGCAGGACCCCAGGGACTAGCGGATTTAGCACAGATACGCAGTATTTT.

This chain joins TRBV20-1 and TRBJ1-2; no definite D call. From germline, CDR1 is DFQATT and CDR2 SNEGSKA (reference sequence). Trimming pared 0 bases from V and 4 bases from J, leaving 18 bases between. The CDR3 consists of 16 residues. In DNA form, the CDR3 reads TGCAGTGCTAGAGATTGGGATATCCCAACCCTCTATGGCTACACCTTC. Its translation: CSARDWDIPTLYGYTF.

V and J are TRBV7-9 and TRBJ2-2; D remains unclear. CDR1 and CDR2 from the germline V gene are SEHNR and FQNEAQ (reference sequence). CDR3 length: 13 residues. Trimming pared 5 bases from V and 4 bases from J, leaving 8 bases between. The CDR3: CASSQGSTGELFF. The CDR3 nucleotides read TGTGCCAGCAGCCAAGGGTCCACCGGGGAGCTGTTTTTT.

V is TRBV28 and J is TRBJ2-5; TRBD1 might be the D (5 bases). The germline V gene encodes CDR1 MDHEN and CDR2 SYDVKM. Trimming shortened V by 3 bases and J by 4 bases, and 12 bases separated the two germline ends. The CDR3 totals 14 residues. CDR3 in amino acids: CASSFIVRVETQYF. The CDR3 nucleotides are TGTGCCAGCAGTTTTATCGTCAGGGTAGAGACCCAGTACTTC.

The genes are TRBV6-2 or TRBV6-3 and TRBJ1-1; TRBD1 is a possible D gene (5 bases). V shed 0 bases and J shed 4 bases, with 9 bases lying between them. Germline V lookup: CDR1 MNHEY, CDR2 SVGEGT. This CDR3 region has 14 residues. Here the CDR3 DNA reads TGTGCCAGCAGTTACTCGGCGACAGTCACTGAAGCTTTCTTT. Translated, it gives CASSYSATVTEAFF.

CDR3 sequence: CSVEEGTGVGGELFF. CDR3 coding DNA: TGCAGCGTTGAAGAAGGGACAGGGGTTGGCGGGGAGCTGTTTTTT. V is TRBV29-1 and J is TRBJ2-2, with 10 bases aligning to TRBD1. The germline V gene encodes CDR1 SQVTM and CDR2 ANQGSEA. This CDR3 spans 15 amino acids. The J segment lost 7 bases and the V segment lost 0 bases, leaving 5 bases of the junction unmatched.

This sequence joins TRBV15 and TRBJ2-3; 7 positions match TRBD2. Trimming took 1 base from V and 3 from J; bases not matched to a gene: 7. CDR1 and CDR2 from the germline V gene are LNHNV and YYDKDF (reference sequence). The CDR3 has 16 residues. The CDR3 spells CATSRGVAGVTDTQYF. CDR3 DNA sequence: TGTGCCACCAGCAGAGGGGTCGCGGGAGTGACAGATACGCAGTATTTT. Using reference TRBV15 and TRBJ2-3 for the parts outside the CDR3, the full variable domain is DAMVIQNPRYQVTQFGKPVTLSCSQTLNHNVMYWYQQKSSQAPKLLFHYYDKDFNNEADTPDNFQSRRPNTSFCFLDIRSPGLGDTAMYLCATSRGVAGVTDTQYFGPGTRLTVL.

This chain links TRBV27 with TRBJ2-1; 10 nucleotides match TRBD2. The CDR3 runs 15 residues. V was pared by 5 bases and J by 8 bases, with 9 bases of the junction left unmatched. The germline CDR1 and CDR2 sequences are MNHEY and SMNVEV (reference sequence). CDR3 coding DNA: TGTGCCAGCAGTCCCGGGACTAGCGCCAGTGATGAGCAGTTCTTC. Protein: CASSPGTSASDEQFF.

V usage is TRBV7-8 and J usage is TRBJ2-1; 7 nucleotides line up with TRBD1. From germline, CDR1 is SGHVS and CDR2 FQNEAQ. The V and J ends lost 1 base and 4 bases, in that order; junction bases with no gene match: 13. The CDR3 totals 18 residues. CDR3 sequence: CASSLDRGYGARYNEQFF. The CDR3 nucleotides read TGTGCCAGCAGCTTAGACAGGGGATATGGCGCCCGGTACAATGAGCAGTTCTTC.

The V gene is TRBV28, the J gene TRBJ1-2; TRBD1 aligns across 11 bases. This CDR3 has 15 amino acids. V gave up 4 bases and J gave up 4 bases; unmatched junction bases: 5. CDR1 is MDHEN, CDR2 SYDVKM, per germline. The DNA of the CDR3 is TGTGCCAGCAGTTGGCGGACAGGGGGCGGCTATGGCTACACCTTC. This codes for CASSWRTGGGYGYTF.

The V and J genes are TRBV5-4 and TRBJ2-5; either TRBD1 or TRBD2 may supply D (5 bases each). The V and J ends lost 3 bases and 2 bases respectively, with 14 bases between them. There are 15 residues in the CDR3. CDR1 is SGHNT, CDR2 YYREEE, per germline (reference sequence). CDR3 amino acids: CASSSVGVLQETQYF. CDR3 nucleotides: TGTGCCAGCAGCTCGGTGGGGGTACTTCAAGAGACCCAGTACTTC.

V is TRBV27 and J is TRBJ2-5, with D possibly TRBD2 on 5 matching bases. The CDR3 length is 16 residues. Trimming cost V 1 base and J 5 bases, with 17 bases left between them. Germline assignment: CDR1 MNHEY and CDR2 SMNVEV (reference sequence). CDR3 nucleotide sequence: TGTGCCAGCAGTTTATATCCCCCGGCTAGCCTGGAGACCCAGTACTTC. Protein product: CASSLYPPASLETQYF.

This clonotype was recorded a few times. The chain has TRBV7-2 and TRBJ2-1; 7 nucleotides match TRBD2. Losses at the gene ends were 6 bases for V and 7 bases for J; bases not matched to a gene: 12. This CDR3 comprises 15 residues. Germline CDR1 and CDR2: SGHTA and FQGNSA. The CDR3 here is CASRLPVDGGNEQFF. CDR3 DNA: TGTGCCAGCAGATTACCCGTTGACGGGGGGAATGAGCAGTTCTTC.

The rearrangement joins TRBV12-3 or TRBV12-4 to TRBJ2-1, with 8 positions matching TRBD1. The V gene end was trimmed by 7 bases and the J gene end by 3 bases; junction bases not matched to a gene: 8. CDR3 size: 15 residues. CDR3: CASTPTGGRYNEQFF. CDR3 sequence (DNA): TGTGCCAGCACCCCTACAGGGGGACGCTACAATGAGCAGTTCTTC.

As to this clonotype: An end of the junction differs from the germline gene, which may be a read error. The chain combines TRBV5-6 with TRBJ2-7; possibly TRBD1 for D (5 bases). The CDR3 spans 13 residues. Germline lookup yields CDR1 SGHDT and CDR2 YYEEEE. The chain's CDR3 is CASRLGQTYEQYF. The CDR3 nucleotides are TGTGCCAGCAGATTGGGGCAGACCTACGAGCAGTACTTC. Variable domain in full (rest from reference TRBV5-6 and TRBJ2-7): DAGVTQSPTHLIKTRGQQVTLRCSPKSGHDTVSWYQQALGQGPQFIFQYYEEEERQRGNFPDRFSGHQFPNYSSELNVNALLLGDSALYLCASRLGQTYEQYFGPGTRLTVT.

V usage is TRBV2 and J usage is TRBJ2-1; 11 bases agree with TRBD2. The CDR3 is 17 residues long. Per germline, CDR1 SNHLY and CDR2 FYNNEI. With V trimmed by 8 bases and J by 4 bases, 13 bases remained unmatched. CDR3 in amino acids: CASAAAPGLAVYNEQFF. CDR3 coding DNA: TGTGCCAGCGCGGCCGCACCGGGACTAGCGGTTTACAATGAGCAGTTCTTC.

The gene calls are TRBV30 and TRBJ2-3; D is tentatively TRBD1 or TRBD2 (5 bases each). The CDR3 is 12 amino acids. Germline V gives CDR1 GTSNPN, CDR2 SVGIG (reference sequence). Trimming pared 7 bases from V and 2 bases from J, leaving 10 bases between. The CDR3: CAFGATTDTQYF. CDR3 coding DNA: TGTGCCTTCGGGGCGACCACAGATACGCAGTATTTT.

In its sample, this clonotype was seen once. V and J are TRBV7-9 and TRBJ1-4, with a weak D call TRBD1 (6 bases). The CDR3 length is 16 residues. Germline CDR1 is SEHNR and CDR2 is FQNEAQ (reference sequence). The V and J ends lost 1 base and 4 bases respectively, with 13 bases between them. Here the CDR3 reads CASSLGQVLSNEKLFF. CDR3 coding DNA: TGTGCCAGCAGCTTAGGACAGGTCCTAAGTAATGAAAAACTGTTTTTT.